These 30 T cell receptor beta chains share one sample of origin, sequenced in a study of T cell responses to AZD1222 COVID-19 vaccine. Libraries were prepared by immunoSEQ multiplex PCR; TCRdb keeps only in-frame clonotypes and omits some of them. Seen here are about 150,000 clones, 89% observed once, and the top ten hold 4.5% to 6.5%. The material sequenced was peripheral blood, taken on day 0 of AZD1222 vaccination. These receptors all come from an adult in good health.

The CDR3 reads CASSWGTGTNTEAFF. CDR3 DNA: TGTGCCAGCAGCTGGGGGACAGGGACGAACACTGAAGCTTTCTTT. This chain uses TRBV5-4 with TRBJ1-1, with 9 bases that match TRBD1. Germline CDR1 and CDR2: SGHNT and YYREEE (reference sequence). After removal of 3 bases from V and 1 base from J, the junction contained 4 bases not matched to a gene. This CDR3 region has 15 residues.

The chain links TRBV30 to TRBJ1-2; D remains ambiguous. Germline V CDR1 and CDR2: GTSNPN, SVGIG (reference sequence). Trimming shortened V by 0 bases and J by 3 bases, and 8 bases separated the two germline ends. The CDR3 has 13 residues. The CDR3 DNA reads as TGTGCCTGGAGTGTTCAGGACCACTATGGCTACACCTTC. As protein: CAWSVQDHYGYTF. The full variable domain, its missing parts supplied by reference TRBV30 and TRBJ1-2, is SQTIHQWPATLVQPVGSPLSLECTVEGTSNPNLYWYRQAAGRGLQLLFYSVGIGQISSEVPQNLSASRPQDRQFILSSKKLLLSDSGFYLCAWSVQDHYGYTFGSGTRLTVV.

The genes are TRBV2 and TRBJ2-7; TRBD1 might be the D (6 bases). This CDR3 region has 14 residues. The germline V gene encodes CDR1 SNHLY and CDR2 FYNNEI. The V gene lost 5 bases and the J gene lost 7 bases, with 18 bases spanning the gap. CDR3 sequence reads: CASSTGTPSEEQYF. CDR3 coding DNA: TGTGCCAGCAGTACCGGGACACCCTCAGAGGAGCAGTACTTC.

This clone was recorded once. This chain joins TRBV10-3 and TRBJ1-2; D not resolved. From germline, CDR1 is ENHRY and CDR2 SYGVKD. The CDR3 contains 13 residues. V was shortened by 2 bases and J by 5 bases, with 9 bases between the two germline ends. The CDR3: CAISETQLYGYTF. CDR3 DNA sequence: TGTGCCATCAGTGAGACCCAATTGTATGGCTACACCTTC.

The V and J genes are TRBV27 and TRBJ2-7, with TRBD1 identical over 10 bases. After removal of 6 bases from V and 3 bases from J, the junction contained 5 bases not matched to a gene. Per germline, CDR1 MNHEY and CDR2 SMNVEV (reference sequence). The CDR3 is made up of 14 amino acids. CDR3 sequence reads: CASRPTGGVYEQYF. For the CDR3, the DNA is TGTGCCAGCAGGCCGACAGGGGGCGTCTACGAGCAGTACTTC.

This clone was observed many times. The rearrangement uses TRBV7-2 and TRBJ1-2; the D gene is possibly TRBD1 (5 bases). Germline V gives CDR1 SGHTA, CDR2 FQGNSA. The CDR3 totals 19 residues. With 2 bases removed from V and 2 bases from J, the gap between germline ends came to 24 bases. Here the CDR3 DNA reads TGTGCCAGCAGCTTACGAGGTGGCGCAGGGTGGGGGAGAAACTATGGCTACACCTTC. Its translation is CASSLRGGAGWGRNYGYTF.

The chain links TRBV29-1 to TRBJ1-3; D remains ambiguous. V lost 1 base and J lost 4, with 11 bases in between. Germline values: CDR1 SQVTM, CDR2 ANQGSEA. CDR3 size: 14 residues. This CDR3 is CSVEGELGGNTIYF. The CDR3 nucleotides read TGCAGCGTTGAAGGGGAGTTGGGAGGAAACACCATATATTTT.

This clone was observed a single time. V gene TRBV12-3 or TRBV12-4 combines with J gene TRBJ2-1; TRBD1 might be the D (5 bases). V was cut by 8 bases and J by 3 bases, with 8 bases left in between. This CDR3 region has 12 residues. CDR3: CASSGIYNEQFF. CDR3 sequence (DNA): TGTGCCAGCTCAGGGATCTACAATGAGCAGTTCTTC.

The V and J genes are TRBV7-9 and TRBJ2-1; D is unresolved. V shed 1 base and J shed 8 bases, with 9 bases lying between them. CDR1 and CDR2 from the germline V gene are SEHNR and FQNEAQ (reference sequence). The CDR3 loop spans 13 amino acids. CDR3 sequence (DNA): TGTGCCAGCAGCTTAGGGCAATCCTATGAGCAGTTCTTC. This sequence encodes CASSLGQSYEQFF.

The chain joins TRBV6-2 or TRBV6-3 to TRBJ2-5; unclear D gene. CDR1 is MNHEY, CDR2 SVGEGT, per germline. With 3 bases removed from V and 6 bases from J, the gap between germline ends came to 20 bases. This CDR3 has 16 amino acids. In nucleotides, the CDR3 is TGTGCCAGCAGTTATTCGAGACCGCTCCTCCAGCAGACCCAGTACTTC. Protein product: CASSYSRPLLQQTQYF.

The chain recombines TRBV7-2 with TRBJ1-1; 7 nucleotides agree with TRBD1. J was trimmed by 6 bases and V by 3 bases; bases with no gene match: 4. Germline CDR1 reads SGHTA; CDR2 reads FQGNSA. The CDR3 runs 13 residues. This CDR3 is CASSFSTGPEAFF. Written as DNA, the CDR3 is TGTGCCAGCAGCTTTTCGACAGGGCCTGAAGCTTTCTTT. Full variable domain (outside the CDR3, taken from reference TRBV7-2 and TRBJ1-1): GAGVSQSPSNKVTEKGKDVELRCDPISGHTALYWYRQSLGQGLEFLIYFQGNSAPDKSGLPSDRFSAERTGGSVSTLTIQRTQQEDSAVYLCASSFSTGPEAFFGQGTRLTVV.

The CDR3 loop reads CASSYSTGRQPQHF. The CDR3 coding sequence is TGTGCCAGCAGTTACTCGACAGGACGGCAGCCCCAGCATTTT. The genes are TRBV6-6 and TRBJ1-5; possibly TRBD1 for D (6 bases). Germline V gene lookup returns CDR1 MNHNY and CDR2 SVGAGI (reference sequence). Trimming removed 0 bases at V and 7 bases at J, with 10 bases between. The CDR3 has 14 amino acids.

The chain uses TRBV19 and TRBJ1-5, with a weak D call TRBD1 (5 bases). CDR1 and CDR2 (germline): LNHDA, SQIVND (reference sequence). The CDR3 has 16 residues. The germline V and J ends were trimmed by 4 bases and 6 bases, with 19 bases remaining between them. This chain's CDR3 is CASSTLGREESQPQHF. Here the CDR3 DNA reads TGTGCCAGTAGTACTTTGGGCAGGGAAGAAAGTCAGCCCCAGCATTTT.

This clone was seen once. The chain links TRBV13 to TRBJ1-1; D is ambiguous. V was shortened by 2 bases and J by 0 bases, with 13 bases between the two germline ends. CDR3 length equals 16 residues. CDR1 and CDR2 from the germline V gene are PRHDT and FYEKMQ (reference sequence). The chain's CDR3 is CASSLNWGEVNTEAFF. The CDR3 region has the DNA TGTGCCAGCAGCTTAAACTGGGGTGAAGTGAACACTGAAGCTTTCTTT.

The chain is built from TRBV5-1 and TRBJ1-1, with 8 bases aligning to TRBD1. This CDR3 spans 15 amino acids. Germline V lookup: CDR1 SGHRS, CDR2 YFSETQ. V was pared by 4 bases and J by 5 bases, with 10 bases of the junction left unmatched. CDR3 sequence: CASSQSPGGGTEAFF. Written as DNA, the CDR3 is TGCGCCAGCAGCCAATCACCAGGGGGCGGGACTGAAGCTTTCTTT.

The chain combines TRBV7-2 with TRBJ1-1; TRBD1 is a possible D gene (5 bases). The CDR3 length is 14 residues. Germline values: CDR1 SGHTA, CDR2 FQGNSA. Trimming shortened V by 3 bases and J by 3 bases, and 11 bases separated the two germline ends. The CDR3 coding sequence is TGTGCCAGCAGCTTCTCTGGGGGGTACACTGAAGCTTTCTTT. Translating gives CASSFSGGYTEAFF.

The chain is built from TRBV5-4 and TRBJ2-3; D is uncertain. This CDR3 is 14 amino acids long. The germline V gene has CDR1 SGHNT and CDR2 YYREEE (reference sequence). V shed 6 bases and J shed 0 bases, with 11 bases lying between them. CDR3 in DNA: TGTGCCAGCACTGCCGTCCGTAGCACAGATACGCAGTATTTT. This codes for CASTAVRSTDTQYF. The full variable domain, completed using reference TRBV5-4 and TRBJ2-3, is ETGVTQSPTHLIKTRGQQVTLRCSSQSGHNTVSWYQQALGQGPQFIFQYYREEENGRGNFPPRFSGLQFPNYSSELNVNALELDDSALYLCASTAVRSTDTQYFGPGTRLTVL.

As DNA, the CDR3 is TGTGCCTGGAGTCGGCAGGCGGGTAGCTCCTATAATTCACCCCTCCACTTT. Its translation: CAWSRQAGSSYNSPLHF. The gene calls are TRBV30 and TRBJ1-6; no firm D call. V shed 2 bases and J shed 0 bases, with 14 bases lying between them. Germline V gene data show CDR1 as GTSNPN and CDR2 as SVGIG (reference sequence). The CDR3 has 17 residues.

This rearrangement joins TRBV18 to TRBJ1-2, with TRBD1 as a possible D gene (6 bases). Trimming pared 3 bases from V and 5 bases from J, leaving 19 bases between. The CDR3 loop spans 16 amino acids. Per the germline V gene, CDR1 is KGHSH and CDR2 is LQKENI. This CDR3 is CASSPGADGGPYGYTF. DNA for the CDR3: TGTGCCAGCTCACCGGGGGCCGATGGAGGCCCTTATGGCTACACCTTC.

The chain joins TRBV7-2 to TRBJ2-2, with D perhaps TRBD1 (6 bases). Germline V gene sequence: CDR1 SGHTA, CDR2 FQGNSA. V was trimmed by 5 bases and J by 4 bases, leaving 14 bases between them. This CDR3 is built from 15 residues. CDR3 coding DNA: TGTGCCAGCAGCCGCCACGGGACACCCACCGGGGAGCTGTTTTTT. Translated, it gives CASSRHGTPTGELFF.

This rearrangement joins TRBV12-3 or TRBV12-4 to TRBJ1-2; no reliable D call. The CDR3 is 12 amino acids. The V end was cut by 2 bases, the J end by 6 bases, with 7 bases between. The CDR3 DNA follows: TGTGCCAGCAGTTTATTCGGGGATGGCTACACCTTC. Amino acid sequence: CASSLFGDGYTF.

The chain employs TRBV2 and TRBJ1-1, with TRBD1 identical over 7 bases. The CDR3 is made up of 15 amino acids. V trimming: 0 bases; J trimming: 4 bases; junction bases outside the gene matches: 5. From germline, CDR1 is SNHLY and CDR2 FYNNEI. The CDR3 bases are TGTGCCAGCAGTGAAGCGCTTCCAGGGGGCACTGAAGCTTTCTTT. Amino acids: CASSEALPGGTEAFF.

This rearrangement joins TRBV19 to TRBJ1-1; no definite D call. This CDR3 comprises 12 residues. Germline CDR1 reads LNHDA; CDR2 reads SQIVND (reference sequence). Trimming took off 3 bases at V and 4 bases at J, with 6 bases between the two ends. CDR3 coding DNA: TGTGCCAGTAGTATGTCCGGCACTGAAGCTTTCTTT. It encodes CASSMSGTEAFF.

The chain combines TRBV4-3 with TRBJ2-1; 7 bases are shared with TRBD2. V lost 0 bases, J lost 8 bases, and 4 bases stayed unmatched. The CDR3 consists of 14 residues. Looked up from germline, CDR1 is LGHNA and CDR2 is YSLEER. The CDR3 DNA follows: TGCGCCAGCAGCCAAGATTGGGGGGGTCATGAGCAGTTCTTC. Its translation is CASSQDWGGHEQFF.

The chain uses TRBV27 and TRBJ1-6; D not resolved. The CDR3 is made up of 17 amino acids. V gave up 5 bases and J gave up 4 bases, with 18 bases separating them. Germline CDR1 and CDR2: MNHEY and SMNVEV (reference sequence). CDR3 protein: CASSAILTGSYNSPLHF. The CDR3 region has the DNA TGTGCCAGCAGTGCAATCCTAACCGGGTCTTATAATTCACCCCTCCACTTT.

The CDR3, as DNA: TGTGCCTGGAGTAATGTGCGGGGGCGGGATGAAAAACTGTTTTTT. Protein sequence: CAWSNVRGRDEKLFF. The chain recombines TRBV30 with TRBJ1-4; TRBD1 might be the D (6 bases). Germline V gene data show CDR1 as GTSNPN and CDR2 as SVGIG (reference sequence). There are 15 residues in the CDR3. V was cut by 2 bases and J by 6 bases, with 16 bases left in between.

The chain's CDR3 is CASRPTRDYYGYTF. The CDR3 nucleotides read TGTGCCAGCAGACCAACCAGGGATTACTATGGCTACACCTTC. The V gene is TRBV28, the J gene TRBJ1-2, with a possible D match to TRBD1 (5 bases). Germline V lookup: CDR1 MDHEN, CDR2 SYDVKM. Trimming took 6 bases from V and 3 from J, leaving 14 bases between them. The CDR3 has 14 amino acids.

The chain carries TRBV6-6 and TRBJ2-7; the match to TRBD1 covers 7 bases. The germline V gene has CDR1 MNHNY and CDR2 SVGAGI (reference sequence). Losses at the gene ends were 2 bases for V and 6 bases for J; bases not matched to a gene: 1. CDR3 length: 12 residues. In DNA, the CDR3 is TGTGCCAGCAGTTACCCAGGGGGCGAGCAGTACTTC. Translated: CASSYPGGEQYF.

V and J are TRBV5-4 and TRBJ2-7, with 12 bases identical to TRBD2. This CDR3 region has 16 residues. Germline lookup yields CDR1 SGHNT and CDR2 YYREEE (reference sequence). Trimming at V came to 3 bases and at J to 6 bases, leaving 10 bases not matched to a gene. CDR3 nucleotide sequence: TGTGCCAGCAGCTCCGCGACTAGCGGGAGTGAGAGCGAGCAGTACTTC. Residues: CASSSATSGSESEQYF.

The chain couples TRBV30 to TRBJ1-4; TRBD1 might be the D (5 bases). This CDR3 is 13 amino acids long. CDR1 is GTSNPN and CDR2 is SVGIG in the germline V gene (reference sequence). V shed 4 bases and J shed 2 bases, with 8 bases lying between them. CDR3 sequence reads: CAWKRGTNEKLFF. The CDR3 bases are TGTGCCTGGAAACGGGGCACTAATGAAAAACTGTTTTTT.